This section outlines one T cell receptor (beta chain) sequence together with its context. CDR1 MGHRA and CDR2 YSYEKL come from the germline V gene. Trimming cost V 6 bases and J 10 bases, with 10 bases left between them. CDR3 size: 11 residues. This table comes from immunoSEQ multiplex PCR, and its TCRdb copy is limited to in-frame clones, with some not included. The sample consists of about 160,000 clones, 86% of them appearing once. This record comes from a study of blood T cell repertoires in COVID-19. This chain links TRBV4-1 with TRBJ2-1, with D maybe TRBD1 (5 bases). The sequence derives from a man between 65 and 85 years old with acute or convalescent COVID-19. Sequencing was done on a sample of peripheral blood. DNA for the CDR3: TGCGCCAGCAGGGGGCAGGGAGAGCAGTTCTTC. Protein: CASRGQGEQFF.